The clone carrying this TCR beta chain was seen a few times. Its target is unknown. Barcoded TCR alpha and TCR beta cDNA libraries with UMIs came from 5'RACE using constant-segment primers. TCRdb recomputed calls from the 5' RACE reads with MiXCR, one row per CDR3 protein. The table shows hundreds of thousands of distinct CDR3 sequences, with roughly 18% occurring only once. The sample comes from a study of T-cell memory formation after mild COVID-19. The CDR3 extends over 15 amino acids. The V end was cut by 0 bases, the J end by 7 bases, with 16 bases between. CDR1 is SGHRS, CDR2 YFSETQ, per germline. Study-wide findings and caveats: Clones that got smaller from day 15 to 85 had even CD4/CD8, while clones growing later tipped toward CD4+. Chiefly within CM and EM were the contracting CD4+ clones; CD8+ ones were within EMRA. Pre-infection memory showed some responding clones, and this suggested that cross-reactive memory joined.

Sample: PBMCs or a T cell subset sorted from them (not recorded which). This receptor was taken from an adult woman who had mild COVID-19 (a few samples of this study predate the infection). Cell type and time point are not known. The rearrangement joins TRBV5-1 to TRBJ1-2; maybe TRBD1 (5 bases). The CDR3 sequence is CASSLGAGGSRGYTF. CDR3 in DNA: TGCGCCAGCAGCTTGGGTGCTGGGGGGTCTCGTGGCTACACCTTC.